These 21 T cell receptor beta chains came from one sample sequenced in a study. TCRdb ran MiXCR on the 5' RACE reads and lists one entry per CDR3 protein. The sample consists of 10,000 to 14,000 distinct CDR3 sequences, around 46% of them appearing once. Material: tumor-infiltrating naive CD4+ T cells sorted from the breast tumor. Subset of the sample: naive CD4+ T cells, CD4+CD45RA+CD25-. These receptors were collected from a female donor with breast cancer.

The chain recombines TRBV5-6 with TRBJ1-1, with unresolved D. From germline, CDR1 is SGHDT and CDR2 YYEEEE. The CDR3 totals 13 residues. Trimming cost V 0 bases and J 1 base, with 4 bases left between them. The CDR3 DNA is TGTGCCAGCAGCTTGGGTAGGAACACTGAAGCTTTCTTT. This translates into CASSLGRNTEAFF.

CDR3 bases: TGTGCCAGCAGTTTCTCCTTGGGGCTAGGAAACACCATATATTTT. Its translation: CASSFSLGLGNTIYF. V usage is TRBV28 and J usage is TRBJ1-3, with a tentative D call TRBD1 (5 bases). The V gene lost 3 bases and the J gene lost 4 bases, with 13 bases spanning the gap. Germline V lookup: CDR1 MDHEN, CDR2 SYDVKM. CDR3 length: 15 residues.

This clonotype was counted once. The CDR3 is CASSSVIGGGTDTQYF. CDR3 in DNA: TGTGCCAGCAGTTCAGTAATAGGGGGCGGCACAGATACGCAGTATTTT. The gene calls are TRBV7-2 and TRBJ2-3; 7 nucleotides align to TRBD1. Germline V gives CDR1 SGHTA, CDR2 FQGNSA. The junction had 10 bases not matched to a gene; V was cut back by 6 bases and J by 1 base. The CDR3 is 16 residues long.

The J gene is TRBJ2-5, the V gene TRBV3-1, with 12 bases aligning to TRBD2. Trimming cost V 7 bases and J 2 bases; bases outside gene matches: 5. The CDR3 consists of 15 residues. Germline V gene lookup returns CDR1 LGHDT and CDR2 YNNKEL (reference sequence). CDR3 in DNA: TGTGCCAGCATGTGGGGGACTAGCGGGCAAGAGACCCAGTACTTC. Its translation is CASMWGTSGQETQYF.

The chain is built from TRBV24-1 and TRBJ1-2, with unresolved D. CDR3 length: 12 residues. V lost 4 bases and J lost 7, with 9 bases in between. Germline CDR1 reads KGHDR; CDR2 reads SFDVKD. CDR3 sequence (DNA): TGTGCCACCAGTGACTCCTCTGCTGGCTACACCTTC. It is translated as CATSDSSAGYTF.

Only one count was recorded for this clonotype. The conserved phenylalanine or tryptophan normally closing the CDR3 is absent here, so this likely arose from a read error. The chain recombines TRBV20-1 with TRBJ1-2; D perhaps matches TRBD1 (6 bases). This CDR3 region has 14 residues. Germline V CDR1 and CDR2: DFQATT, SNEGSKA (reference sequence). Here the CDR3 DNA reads TGCAGCATACAGGGCCAGGTTTCCGCCTATGGCTACACCATC. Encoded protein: CSIQGQVSAYGYTI.

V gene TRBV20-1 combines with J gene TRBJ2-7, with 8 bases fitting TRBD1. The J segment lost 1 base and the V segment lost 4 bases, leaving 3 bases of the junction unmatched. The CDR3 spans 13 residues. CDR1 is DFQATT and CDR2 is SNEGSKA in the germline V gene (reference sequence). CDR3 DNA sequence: TGCAGTGCTACAGGGACAGGTTCCTACGAGCAGTACTTC. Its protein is CSATGTGSYEQYF.

In DNA form, the CDR3 reads TGTGCCAGCAGCTTTGGGGCAGGGAGAATTGAGACCCAGTACTTC. Amino acid sequence: CASSFGAGRIETQYF. The V gene is TRBV7-2, the J gene TRBJ2-5, with D perhaps assigned TRBD1 or TRBD2 (5 bases each). V was trimmed by 3 bases and J by 5 bases, leaving 16 bases between them. The CDR3 is 15 residues long. Germline CDR1 reads SGHTA; CDR2 reads FQGNSA.

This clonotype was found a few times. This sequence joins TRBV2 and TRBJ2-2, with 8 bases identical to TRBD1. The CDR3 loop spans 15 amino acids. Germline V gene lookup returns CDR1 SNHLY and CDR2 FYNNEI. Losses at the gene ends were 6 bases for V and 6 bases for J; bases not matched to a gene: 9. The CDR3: CASSRGQGGAGELFF. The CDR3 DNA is TGTGCCAGCAGCAGAGGACAGGGTGGCGCCGGGGAGCTGTTTTTT. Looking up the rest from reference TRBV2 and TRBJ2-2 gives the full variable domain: EPEVTQTPSHQVTQMGQEVILRCVPISNHLYFYWYRQILGQKVEFLVSFYNNEISEKSEIFDDQFSVERPDGSNFTLKIRSTKLEDSAMYFCASSRGQGGAGELFFGEGSRLTVL.

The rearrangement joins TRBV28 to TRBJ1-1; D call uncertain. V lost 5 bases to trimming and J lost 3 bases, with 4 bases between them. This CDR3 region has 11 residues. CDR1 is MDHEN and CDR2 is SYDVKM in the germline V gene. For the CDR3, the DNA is TGTGCCAGCAGTCGGTACACTGAAGCTTTCTTT. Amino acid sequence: CASSRYTEAFF.

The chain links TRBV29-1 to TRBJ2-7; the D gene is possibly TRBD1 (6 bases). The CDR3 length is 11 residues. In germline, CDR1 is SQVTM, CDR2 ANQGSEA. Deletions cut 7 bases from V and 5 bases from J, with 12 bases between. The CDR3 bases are TGCAGCGCAAACAGGGCCGACGAGCAGTACTTC. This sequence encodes CSANRADEQYF.

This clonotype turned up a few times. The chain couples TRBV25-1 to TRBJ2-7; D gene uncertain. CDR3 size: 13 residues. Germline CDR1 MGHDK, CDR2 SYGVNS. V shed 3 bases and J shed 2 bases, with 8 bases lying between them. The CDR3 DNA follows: TGTGCCAGCAGTGACGAATTTCCCTACGAGCAGTACTTC. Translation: CASSDEFPYEQYF.

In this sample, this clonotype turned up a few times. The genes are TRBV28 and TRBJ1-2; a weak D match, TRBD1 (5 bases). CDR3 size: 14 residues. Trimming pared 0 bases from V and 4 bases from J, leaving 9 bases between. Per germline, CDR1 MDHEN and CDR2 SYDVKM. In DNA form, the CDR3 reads TGTGCCAGCAGTTTATGGGGGCGCCTCTATGGCTACACCTTC. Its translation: CASSLWGRLYGYTF.

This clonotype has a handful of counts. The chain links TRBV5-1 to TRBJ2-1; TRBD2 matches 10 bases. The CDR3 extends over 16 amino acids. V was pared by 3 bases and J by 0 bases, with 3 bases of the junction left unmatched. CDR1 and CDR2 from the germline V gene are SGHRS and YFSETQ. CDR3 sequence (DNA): TGCGCCAGCAGCTCTACTAGCGGGGTCTCCTACAATGAGCAGTTCTTC. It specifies CASSSTSGVSYNEQFF. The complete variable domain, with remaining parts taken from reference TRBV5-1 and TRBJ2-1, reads KAGVTQTPRYLIKTRGQQVTLSCSPISGHRSVSWYQQTPGQGLQFLFEYFSETQRNKGNFPGRFSGRQFSNSRSEMNVSTLELGDSALYLCASSSTSGVSYNEQFFGPGTRLTVL.

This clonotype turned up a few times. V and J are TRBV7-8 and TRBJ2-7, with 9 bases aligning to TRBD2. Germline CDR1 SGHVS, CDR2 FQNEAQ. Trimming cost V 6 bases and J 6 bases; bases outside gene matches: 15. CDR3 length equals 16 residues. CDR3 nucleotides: TGTGCCAGCAGTTTCGGGACTAGCCAGAAAACGGGCGAGCAGTACGTC. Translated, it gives CASSFGTSQKTGEQYV.

The CDR3 DNA follows: TGTGCCAGCAGCCCAAGCGGGGGTAATCAGCCCCAGCATTTT. Its protein product is CASSPSGGNQPQHF. The chain employs TRBV7-2 and TRBJ1-5, with a tentative D call TRBD1 (5 bases). V dropped 5 bases and J dropped 4 bases, with 12 bases sitting between them. In germline, CDR1 is SGHTA, CDR2 FQGNSA. The CDR3 has 14 amino acids.

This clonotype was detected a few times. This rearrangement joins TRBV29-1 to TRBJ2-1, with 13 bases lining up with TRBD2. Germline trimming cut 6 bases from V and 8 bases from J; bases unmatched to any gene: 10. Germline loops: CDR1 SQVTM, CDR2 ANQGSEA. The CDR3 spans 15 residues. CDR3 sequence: CSVGAGLAGLDEQFF. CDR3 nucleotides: TGCAGCGTGGGGGCGGGACTAGCGGGATTGGATGAGCAGTTCTTC.

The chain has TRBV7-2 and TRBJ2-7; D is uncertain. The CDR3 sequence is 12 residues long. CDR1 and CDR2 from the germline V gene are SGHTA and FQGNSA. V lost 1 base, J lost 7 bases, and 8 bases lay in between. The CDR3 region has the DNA TGTGCCAGCAGCTTAGTGGCCCCAGAGCAGTACTTC. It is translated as CASSLVAPEQYF.

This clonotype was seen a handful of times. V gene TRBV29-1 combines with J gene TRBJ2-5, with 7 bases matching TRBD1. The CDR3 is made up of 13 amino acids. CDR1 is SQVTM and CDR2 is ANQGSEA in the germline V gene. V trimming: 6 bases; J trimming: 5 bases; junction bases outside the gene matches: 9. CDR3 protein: CSVEGQLRETQYF. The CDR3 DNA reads TGCAGCGTCGAGGGACAGCTGCGGGAGACCCAGTACTTC.

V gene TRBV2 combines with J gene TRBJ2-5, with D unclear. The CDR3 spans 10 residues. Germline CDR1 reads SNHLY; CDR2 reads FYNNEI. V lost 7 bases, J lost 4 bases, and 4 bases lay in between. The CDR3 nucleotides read TGTGCCAGCATGGGAGAGACCCAGTACTTC. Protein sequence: CASMGETQYF.

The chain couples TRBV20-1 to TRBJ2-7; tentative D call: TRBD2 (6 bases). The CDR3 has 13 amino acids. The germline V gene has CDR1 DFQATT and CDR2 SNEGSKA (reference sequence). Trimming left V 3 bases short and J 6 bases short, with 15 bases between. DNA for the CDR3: TGCAGTGCTAGGCTAATGGGCGGGGTCGAGCAGTACTTC. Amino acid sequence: CSARLMGGVEQYF.